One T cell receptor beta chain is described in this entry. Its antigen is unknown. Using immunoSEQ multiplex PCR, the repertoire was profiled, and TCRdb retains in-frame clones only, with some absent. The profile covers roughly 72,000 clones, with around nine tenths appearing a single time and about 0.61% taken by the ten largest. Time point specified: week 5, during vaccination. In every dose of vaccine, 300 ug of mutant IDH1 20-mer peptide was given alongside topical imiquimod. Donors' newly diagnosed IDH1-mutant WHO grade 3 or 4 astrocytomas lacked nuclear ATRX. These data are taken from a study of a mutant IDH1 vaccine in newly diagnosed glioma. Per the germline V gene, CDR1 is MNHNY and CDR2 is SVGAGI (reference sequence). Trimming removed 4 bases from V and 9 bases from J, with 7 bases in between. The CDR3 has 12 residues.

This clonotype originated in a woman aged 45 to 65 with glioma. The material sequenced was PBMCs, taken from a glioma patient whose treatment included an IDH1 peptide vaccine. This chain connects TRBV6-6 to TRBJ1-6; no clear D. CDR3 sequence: CASSSVASPLHF. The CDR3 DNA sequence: TGTGCCAGCAGTTCGGTTGCTTCACCCCTCCACTTT.